This note documents a single T cell receptor (beta chain) sequence. No antigen is known for it. This entry is derived from a study of shared clonotypes between healthy human individuals. Study-level findings and limits: The study's rarefaction showed incomplete sorted-subset sequencing despite large depth.

Deep-level running was used for the assay. In the study's own analysis: In the immunoSEQ data, sequences were junction-only and lacked quality scores, so filtering differed. Measured with immunoSEQ multiplex PCR; TCRdb has only the in-frame clones, and not every one. The D gene and trimming were derived from the DNA, and the V and J assignments and clone size from that table. The sample records some 650,000 clones, around 97% being singletons. Per germline, CDR1 SGHNT and CDR2 YYREEE (reference sequence). This CDR3 is 17 amino acids long. V was clipped by 0 bases and J by 0 bases, with 14 bases between them.

This sequence joins TRBV5-4 and TRBJ2-3, with D tentatively TRBD1 or TRBD2 (5 bases each). Source material: naive CD4+ T cells sorted from blood. The subset here: CD45RA+ positively selected. This sequence was found in a young woman in good health. CDR3 amino acids: CASSLASGPGSTDTQYF. The CDR3 region has the DNA TGTGCCAGCAGCTTGGCTTCGGGACCCGGGAGCACAGATACGCAGTATTTT.